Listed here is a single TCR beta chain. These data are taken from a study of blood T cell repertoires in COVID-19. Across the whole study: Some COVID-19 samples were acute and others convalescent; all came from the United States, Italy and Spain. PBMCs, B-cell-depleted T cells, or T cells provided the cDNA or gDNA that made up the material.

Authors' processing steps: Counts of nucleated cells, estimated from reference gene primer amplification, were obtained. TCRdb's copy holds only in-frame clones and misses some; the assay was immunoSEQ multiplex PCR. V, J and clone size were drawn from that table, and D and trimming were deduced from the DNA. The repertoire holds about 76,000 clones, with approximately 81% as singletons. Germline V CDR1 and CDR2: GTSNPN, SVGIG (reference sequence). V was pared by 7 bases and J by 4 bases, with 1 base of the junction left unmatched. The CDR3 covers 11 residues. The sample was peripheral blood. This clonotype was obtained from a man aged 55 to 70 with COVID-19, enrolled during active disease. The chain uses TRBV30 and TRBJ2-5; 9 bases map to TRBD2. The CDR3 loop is CAFSGGETQYF. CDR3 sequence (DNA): TGTGCCTTTAGCGGGGGAGAGACCCAGTACTTC.